This T cell receptor beta chain appears in the sequencing data of a study of graft-versus-host responses after intestinal transplantation. At the level of the study: Each recipient received a multivisceral, liver-intestinal, or isolated intestinal graft.

Sequenced by immunoSEQ multiplex PCR; TCRdb stores in-frame clones only, minus some. The sample records some 92,000 clones, around 90% being singletons. Concerning this clone itself: Antigen unknown.

CDR3 length: 14 residues. The V and J ends lost 3 bases and 8 bases respectively, with 13 bases between them. Germline V gene sequence: CDR1 SEHNR, CDR2 FQNEAQ (reference sequence). Study results and caveats: The authors found GvH clones in recipient marrow, some appearing first in ileum or blood.

This TCR was sampled from a human donor who received an intestinal transplant. The gene calls are TRBV7-9 and TRBJ1-4; D not resolved. The sequenced sample was unstimulated CD4+ T cells sorted from spleen or lymph node cells, obtained before intestinal transplant. The CDR3 reads CASSFRATGEKLFF. In DNA, the CDR3 is TGTGCCAGCAGCTTCCGGGCTACCGGAGAAAAACTGTTTTTT.